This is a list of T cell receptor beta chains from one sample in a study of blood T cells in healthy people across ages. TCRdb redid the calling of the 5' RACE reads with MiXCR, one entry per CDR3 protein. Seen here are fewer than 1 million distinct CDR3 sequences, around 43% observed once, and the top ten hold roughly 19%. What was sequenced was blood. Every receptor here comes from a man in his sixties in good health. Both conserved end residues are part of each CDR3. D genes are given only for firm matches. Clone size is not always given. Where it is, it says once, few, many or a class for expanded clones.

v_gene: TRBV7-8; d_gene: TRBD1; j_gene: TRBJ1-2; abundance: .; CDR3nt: TGTGCCAGCGCTGTTGGGACAGGTGGTAACTATGGCTACACCTTC; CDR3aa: CASAVGTGGNYGYTF
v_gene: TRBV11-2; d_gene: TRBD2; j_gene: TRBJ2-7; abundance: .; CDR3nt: TGTGCCAGCAGCCCTAGCCGGGGGGGCTACGAGCAGTACTTC; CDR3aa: CASSPSRGGYEQYF
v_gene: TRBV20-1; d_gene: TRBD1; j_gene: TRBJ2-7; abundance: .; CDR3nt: TGCAGTGCTATCTTTGGACTTAGTGGACGGGACAGGCTCTACGAGCAGTACTTC; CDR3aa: CSAIFGLSGRDRLYEQYF
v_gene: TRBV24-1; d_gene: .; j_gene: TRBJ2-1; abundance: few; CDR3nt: TGTGCCACCAGTGACTCCATAAGGCCCAATGAGCAGTTCTTC; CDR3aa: CATSDSIRPNEQFF
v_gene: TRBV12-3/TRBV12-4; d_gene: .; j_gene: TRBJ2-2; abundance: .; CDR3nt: TGTGCCGGCAGTTTAAGCGGGCGGGCCGGGGAGCTGTTTTTT; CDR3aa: CAGSLSGRAGELFF
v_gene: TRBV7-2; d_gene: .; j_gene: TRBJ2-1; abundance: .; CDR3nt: TGTGCCAGCAGCTTATGGAAAGACCTCTACAATGAGCAGTTCTTC; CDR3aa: CASSLWKDLYNEQFF
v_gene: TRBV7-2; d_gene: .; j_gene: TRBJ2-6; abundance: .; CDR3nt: TGTGCCAGCAGGCCCCAGGTCTCTGGGGCCAACGTCCTGACTTTC; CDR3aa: CASRPQVSGANVLTF
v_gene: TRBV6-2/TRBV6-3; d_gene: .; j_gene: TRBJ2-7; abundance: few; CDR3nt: TGTGCCAGCACCCTCCGGGACCCCAGCTCCTACGAGCAGTACTTC; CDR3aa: CASTLRDPSSYEQYF
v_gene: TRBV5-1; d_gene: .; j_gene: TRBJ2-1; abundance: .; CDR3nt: TGCGCCAGCAGCCCGGGACGTATCTTCAATGAGCAGTTCTTC; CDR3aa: CASSPGRIFNEQFF
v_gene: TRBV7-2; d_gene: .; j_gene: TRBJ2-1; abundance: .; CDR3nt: TGTGCCAGCAGCTTAACCGGGACGGGGATTCTCAATGAGCAGTTCTTC; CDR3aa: CASSLTGTGILNEQFF
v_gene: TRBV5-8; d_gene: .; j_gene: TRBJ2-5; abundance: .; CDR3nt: TGTGCCAGCAGCTTGGGGATCATCCCAGCAGGGGCTAAGAGTACCCAGTACTTC; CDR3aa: CASSLGIIPAGAKSTQYF
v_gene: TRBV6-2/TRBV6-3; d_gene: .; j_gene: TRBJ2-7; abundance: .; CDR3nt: TGTGCCACTGCACGGATCTCCTACGAGCAGTACTTC; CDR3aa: CATARISYEQYF